This T cell receptor beta chain was profiled in a study of human T cells and chemical hapten exposure. For the study at large: Cases of alopecia areata, totalis or universalis occurred in a predominantly female patient group.

Noted time point: patch test 3, about 24 weeks after DPC sensitization. This sample's treatment: therapeutic diphenylcyclopropenone sensitization with weekly scalp DPC. V was clipped by 0 bases and J by 10 bases, with 23 bases between them. Germline V lookup: CDR1 SQVTM, CDR2 ANQGSEA. The CDR3 contains 16 residues. This clonotype was detected many times. Its antigen is not identified. In the authors' methods: Across samples, TCR counts had a median of approximately 100,000 and ranged from roughly 23,224 to 750,000. TCRdb re-called the RACE reads through MiXCR, storing one row per CDR3 protein. TCRdb, not the original authors, processed these V and J calls. Among around 70,000 distinct CDR3 sequences listed, 11% were seen once. Findings of the study overall: Donors were affected by alopecia, so their immune reaction might vary from that of healthy individuals. DPC sensitization left the count of TCRs above 1 in 1000 unchanged.

This TCR was recovered from a woman aged 45 to 65 with alopecia areata. Some clones in this sample may be carry-over from other donors' samples. The material sequenced was whole blood, taken in connection with sensitization to the hapten diphenylcyclopropenone (DPC). The V and J genes are TRBV29-1 and TRBJ2-3, with D possibly TRBD1 on 8 matching bases. CDR3 DNA: TGCAGCGTTGAAGATCACAGGGGGGGCTCTACTAAGGCGCAGTATTTT. Residues: CSVEDHRGGSTKAQYF.